A single sample gave rise to the 20 T cell receptor beta chains below, sequenced in a study of T cells in Graves' hyperthyroidism and ophthalmopathy (dated by TCRdb to about 2019). Library preparation used multiplex PCR. The sequencer was an Illumina HiSeq 2000. Amplification of TCR beta CDR3 regions was carried out from RNA transcripts. For the first round of RT-PCR on the TCR CDR3, the HTBI primer set was used together with the Qiagen OneStep RT-PCR kit. Clones were called with MiXCR by TCRdb after fastp trimmed the public reads at Q25, and only in-frame beta chains were retained. Rows with a matching CDR3 protein are joined into one entry that keeps the most common DNA and genes. Present in this sample are about 760,000 distinct CDR3 sequences, roughly a third of which were seen just once. The ten most abundant clones make up around 32% of the sample. Sequenced: blood. The receptor source for this set is a woman in her forties with Graves' hyperthyroidism.

The chain uses TRBV20-1 and TRBJ1-2; 8 bases match TRBD1. The CDR3 has 15 residues. Germline CDR1 DFQATT, CDR2 SNEGSKA (reference sequence). V gave up 1 base and J gave up 4 bases; unmatched junction bases: 8. CDR3 coding DNA: TGCAGTGCTAGAGCTGTGGACAGGGAGTCCTATGGCTACACCTTC. Its translation is CSARAVDRESYGYTF.

CDR3 protein: CASGRGTVNSGQPQHF. Here the CDR3 DNA reads TGTGCCAGCGGACGCGGGACGGTGAACAGCGGGCAGCCCCAGCATTTT. The chain links TRBV2 to TRBJ1-5; D perhaps matches TRBD1 (5 bases). Per germline, CDR1 SNHLY and CDR2 FYNNEI. Trimming cost V 8 bases and J 7 bases, with 24 bases left between them. The CDR3 runs 16 residues.

Ten or more counts support this clonotype. This chain connects TRBV12-3 or TRBV12-4 to TRBJ1-2; D remains unclear. Trimming cost V 3 bases and J 8 bases, with 16 bases left between them. The CDR3 consists of 14 residues. This CDR3 is CASSFRRGLGGYTF. The CDR3 DNA is TGTGCCAGCAGTTTTCGGCGGGGTCTAGGGGGCTACACCTTC.

V and J are TRBV5-5 and TRBJ1-1, with TRBD1 as a possible D gene (6 bases). CDR3 length equals 17 residues. Germline CDR1 SGHKS, CDR2 YYEKEE (reference sequence). V was clipped by 0 bases and J by 3 bases, with 18 bases between them. CDR3 protein: CASSLGNTGWWYTEAFF. As DNA, the CDR3 is TGTGCCAGCAGCTTGGGGAATACAGGGTGGTGGTACACTGAAGCTTTCTTT.

The V gene is TRBV20-1, the J gene TRBJ1-5; tentatively, D is TRBD1 (5 bases). Germline CDR1 is DFQATT and CDR2 is SNEGSKA (reference sequence). The CDR3 is made up of 13 amino acids. V shed 3 bases and J shed 11 bases, with 17 bases lying between them. CDR3 amino acids: CSASEGVRETQHF. The CDR3, as DNA: TGCAGTGCTAGCGAAGGGGTTCGAGAGACCCAGCATTTT.

The rearrangement links TRBV25-1 to TRBJ1-2; no reliable D call. The germline V gene has CDR1 MGHDK and CDR2 SYGVNS. The CDR3 has 15 residues. V lost 6 bases and J 2 bases, leaving 16 bases between the germline ends. CDR3 DNA: TGTGCCAGCAGCTTAACCGTAGGGAGAAACTATGGCTACACCTTC. This encodes CASSLTVGRNYGYTF.

This clonotype was recorded at least ten times. The V call is TRBV20-1, the J call TRBJ2-7; 7 bases fit TRBD2. Trimming took 7 bases from V and 6 from J; bases not matched to a gene: 9. CDR3 size: 12 residues. Germline lookup yields CDR1 DFQATT and CDR2 SNEGSKA (reference sequence). CDR3 DNA: TGCAGTGTTGCGCGGGAGTGGGTCGAGCAGTACTTC. Translated: CSVAREWVEQYF.

This chain links TRBV7-2 with TRBJ1-2; D is undetermined. Trimming stripped 6 bases from V and 2 bases from J, with 16 bases between. CDR1 and CDR2 from the germline V gene are SGHTA and FQGNSA. The CDR3 loop spans 15 amino acids. DNA for the CDR3: TGTGCCAGCAGTCGGAACTTCGGACTCAACTATGGCTACACCTTC. This codes for CASSRNFGLNYGYTF.

This clonotype was found many times. The chain joins TRBV10-3 to TRBJ1-6, with TRBD1 as a possible D gene (6 bases). Germline values: CDR1 ENHRY, CDR2 SYGVKD. CDR3 length: 14 residues. Deletions cut 7 bases from V and 7 bases from J, with 14 bases between. CDR3 sequence: CAITPGTPNSPLHF. CDR3 sequence (DNA): TGTGCCATCACTCCCGGGACACCGAATTCACCCCTCCACTTT.

This clonotype was seen ten or more times. The chain has TRBV2 and TRBJ2-7; 10 bases are shared with TRBD2. The V gene end was trimmed by 4 bases and the J gene end by 5 bases; junction bases not matched to a gene: 8. The CDR3 extends over 15 amino acids. Germline lookup yields CDR1 SNHLY and CDR2 FYNNEI. CDR3 protein: CASSALASGSHEQYF. CDR3 coding DNA: TGTGCCAGCAGTGCCCTGGCTAGCGGGAGCCACGAGCAGTACTTC. The full variable domain, rest sourced from reference TRBV2 and TRBJ2-7, is EPEVTQTPSHQVTQMGQEVILRCVPISNHLYFYWYRQILGQKVEFLVSFYNNEISEKSEIFDDQFSVERPDGSNFTLKIRSTKLEDSAMYFCASSALASGSHEQYFGPGTRLTVT.

This clonotype was recorded a few times. The chain is built from TRBV7-2 and TRBJ2-2; 10 bases are a match to TRBD2. CDR3 length: 20 residues. Losses at the gene ends were 1 base for V and 0 bases for J; bases not matched to a gene: 11. Germline V gives CDR1 SGHTA, CDR2 FQGNSA. The CDR3 DNA sequence: TGTGCCAGCAGCTTAGACCTCGTTTATAGCGGGGGGACGAACACCGGGGAGCTGTTTTTT. Its protein product is CASSLDLVYSGGTNTGELFF.

Of note for this clonotype: One end of the junction fails to match germline, which may point to a read error. The CDR3 region has the DNA TGCAGTGCTGGAGATCCGGCAGATTATAGCAATCAGCCCCAGCATTTT. It translates to CSAGDPADYSNQPQHF. The chain employs TRBV20-1 and TRBJ1-5; D uncertain. Germline-derived CDR1 and CDR2 are DFQATT and SNEGSKA (reference sequence). The CDR3 is 16 amino acids.

This chain joins TRBV7-6 and TRBJ1-1; D might be TRBD1 (6 bases). CDR1 SGHVS and CDR2 FNYEAQ come from the germline V gene. The CDR3 spans 14 residues. Trimming removed 1 base at V and 3 bases at J, with 9 bases between. CDR3: CASSLGGADTEAFF. The CDR3 DNA reads TGTGCCAGCAGCTTAGGGGGGGCGGACACTGAAGCTTTCTTT.

This clonotype was found a few times. The chain links TRBV7-2 to TRBJ2-7; the match to TRBD2 covers 15 bases. The CDR3 length is 16 residues. Germline lookup yields CDR1 SGHTA and CDR2 FQGNSA. V gave up 5 bases and J gave up 6 bases; unmatched junction bases: 8. CDR3 region: CASSPRTSGGDSEQYF. DNA of the CDR3: TGTGCCAGCAGCCCCCGGACTAGCGGGGGGGATTCCGAGCAGTACTTC.

This clonotype was counted at least ten times. The rearrangement links TRBV7-9 to TRBJ2-2; possibly TRBD2 for D (5 bases). The CDR3 covers 14 residues. Deletions cut 5 bases from V and 3 bases from J, with 10 bases between. CDR1 is SEHNR, CDR2 FQNEAQ, per germline (reference sequence). Written as DNA, the CDR3 is TGTGCCAGCAGCCCTACTAGGGACACCGGGGAGCTGTTTTTT. This codes for CASSPTRDTGELFF.

This clonotype occurred once. This may be a read error, as it is one base from a much larger clone. The chain joins TRBV9 to TRBJ2-7, with 7 bases lining up with TRBD1. Per germline, CDR1 SGDLS and CDR2 YYNGEE. The CDR3 has 14 residues. For the CDR3, the DNA is TGTGCCGGCAGCGTAGACGGGGACAGCTACGAGCAGTACTTC. The encoded protein is CAGSVDGDSYEQYF. The full variable domain, in which reference TRBV9 and TRBJ2-7 provide the parts outside the CDR3, is DSGVTQTPKHLITATGQRVTLRCSPRSGDLSVYWYQQSLDQGLQFLIQYYNGEERAKGNILERFSAQQFPDLHSELNLSSLELGDSALYFCAGSVDGDSYEQYFGPGTRLTVT.

This clonotype came up many times. The chain recombines TRBV10-3 with TRBJ2-7; 11 positions agree with TRBD2. Germline-derived CDR1 and CDR2 are ENHRY and SYGVKD. Trimming at V came to 11 bases and at J to 0 bases, leaving 3 bases not matched to a gene. The CDR3 has 13 residues. In DNA, the CDR3 is TGTGCCGCGACTAGCGGGGACTCCTACGAGCAGTACTTC. Protein sequence: CAATSGDSYEQYF.

A remark on this clonotype: Just one base apart from a much larger clone, this may be a read error. V gene TRBV11-2 combines with J gene TRBJ2-7, with D hard to call. The CDR3 spans 14 residues. Germline V gene data show CDR1 as SGHAT and CDR2 as FQNNGV. With 3 bases removed from V and 4 bases from J, the gap between germline ends came to 13 bases. The CDR3 loop is CASSFSRNRYEQYF. In nucleotides, the CDR3 is TGTGCCAGCAGCTTTAGCCGGAACCGATACGAGCAGTACTTC. Using reference TRBV11-2 and TRBJ2-7 for the parts outside the CDR3, the full variable domain is EAGVAQSPRYKIIEKRQSVAFWCNPISGHATLYWYQQILGQGPKLLIQFQNNGVVDDSQLPKDRFSAERLKGVDSTLKIQPAKLEDSAVYLCASSFSRNRYEQYFGPGTRLTVT.

This sequence joins TRBV4-3 and TRBJ1-1; D not certain. V dropped 0 bases and J dropped 1 base, with 15 bases sitting between them. Looked up from germline, CDR1 is LGHNA and CDR2 is YSLEER. This CDR3 is 17 amino acids long. CDR3 in amino acids: CASSQDPKGATNTEAFF. CDR3 DNA: TGCGCCAGCAGCCAAGATCCGAAGGGAGCTACGAACACTGAAGCTTTCTTT.

The chain recombines TRBV28 with TRBJ1-5; the D is unclear. Trimming stripped 5 bases from V and 7 bases from J, with 3 bases between. Germline CDR1 and CDR2: MDHEN and SYDVKM. The CDR3 has 10 residues. CDR3 sequence reads: CASSRQPQHF. The CDR3 DNA follows: TGTGCCAGCAGTCGGCAGCCCCAGCATTTT.